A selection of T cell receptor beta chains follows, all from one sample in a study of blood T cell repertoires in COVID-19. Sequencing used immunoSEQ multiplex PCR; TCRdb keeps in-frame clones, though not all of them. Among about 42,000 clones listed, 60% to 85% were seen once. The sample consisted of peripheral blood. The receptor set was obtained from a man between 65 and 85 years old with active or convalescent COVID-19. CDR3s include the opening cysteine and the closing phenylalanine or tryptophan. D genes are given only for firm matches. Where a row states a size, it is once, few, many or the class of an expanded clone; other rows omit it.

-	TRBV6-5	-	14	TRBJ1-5	TGTGCCAGCAGCCAGAGACAACGCAATCAGCCCCAGCATTTT	CASSQRQRNQPQHF
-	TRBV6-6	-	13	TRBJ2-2	TGTGCCAGCATAACGGGTGCCACCGGGGAGCTGTTTTTT	CASITGATGELFF
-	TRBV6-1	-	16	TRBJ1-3	TGTGCCAGCAGTGAAGAGTACACGGGGAGACGAAACACCATATATTTT	CASSEEYTGRRNTIYF
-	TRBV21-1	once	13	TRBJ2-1	TGTGCCAGCAGCAAAGGCGTATACAATGAGCAGTTCTTC	CASSKGVYNEQFF
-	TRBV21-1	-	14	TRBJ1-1	TGTGCCAGCAGCAAAAAAGAGACAGCCCCTGAAGCTTTCTTT	CASSKKETAPEAFF
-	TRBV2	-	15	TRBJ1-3	TGTGCCAGCAGTGAAACTAGGACTTTGAGAAACACCATATATTTT	CASSETRTLRNTIYF
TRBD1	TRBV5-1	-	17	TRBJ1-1	TGCGCCAGCAGCTTGGTGGGACAGGGGCTGAAGAACACTGAAGCTTTCTTT	CASSLVGQGLKNTEAFF
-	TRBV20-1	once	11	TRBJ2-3	TGCAGTGCTAGAGACGCAGATACGCAGTATTTT	CSARDADTQYF
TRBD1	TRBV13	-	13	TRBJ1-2	TGTGCCAGCACGGAGACAGGGATTTTACCCTACACCTTC	CASTETGILPYTF
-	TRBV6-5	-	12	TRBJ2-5	TGTGCCAGCAAGACTACCCAAGAGACCCAGTACTTC	CASKTTQETQYF
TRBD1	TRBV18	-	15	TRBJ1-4	TGTGCCAGCTCACTTCAGGGACAGAAAGAAGAAAAACTGTTTTTT	CASSLQGQKEEKLFF
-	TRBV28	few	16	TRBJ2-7	TGTGCCAGCAGTTTTAAGAGGGGGACGTACTCCTACGAGCAGTACTTC	CASSFKRGTYSYEQYF
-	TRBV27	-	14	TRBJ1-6	TGTGCCAGCAGTTTACTAGGGGGGGGATCACCCCTCCACTTT	CASSLLGGGSPLHF
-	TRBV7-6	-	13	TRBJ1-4	TGTGCCAGCAGACGAGCCCCAAATGAAAAACTGTTTTTT	CASRRAPNEKLFF